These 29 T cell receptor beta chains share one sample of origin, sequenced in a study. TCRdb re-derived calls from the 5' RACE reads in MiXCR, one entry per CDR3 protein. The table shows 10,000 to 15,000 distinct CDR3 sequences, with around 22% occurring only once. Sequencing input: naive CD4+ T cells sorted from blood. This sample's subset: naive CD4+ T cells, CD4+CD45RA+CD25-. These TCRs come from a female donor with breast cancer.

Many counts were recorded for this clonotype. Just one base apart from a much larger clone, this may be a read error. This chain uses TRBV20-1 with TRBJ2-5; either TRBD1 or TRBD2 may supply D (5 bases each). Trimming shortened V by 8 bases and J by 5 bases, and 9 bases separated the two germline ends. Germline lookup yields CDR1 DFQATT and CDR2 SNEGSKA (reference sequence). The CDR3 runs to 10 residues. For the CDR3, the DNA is TGCAGTTCCGAGGGGGAGACCCAGTACTTC. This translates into CSSEGETQYF.

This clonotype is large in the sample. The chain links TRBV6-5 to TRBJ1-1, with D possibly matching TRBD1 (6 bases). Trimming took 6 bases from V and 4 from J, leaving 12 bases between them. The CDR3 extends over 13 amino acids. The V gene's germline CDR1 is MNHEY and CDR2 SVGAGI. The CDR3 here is CASRLQGSTEAFF. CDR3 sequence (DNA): TGTGCCAGCAGACTACAGGGAAGCACTGAAGCTTTCTTT.

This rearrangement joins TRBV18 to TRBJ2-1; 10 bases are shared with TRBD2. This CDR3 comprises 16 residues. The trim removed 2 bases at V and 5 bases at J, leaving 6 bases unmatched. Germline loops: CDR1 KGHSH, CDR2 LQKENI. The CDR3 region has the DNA TGTGCCAGCTCACCAATAGAACTAGCGGGGAACAATGAGCAGTTCTTC. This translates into CASSPIELAGNNEQFF.

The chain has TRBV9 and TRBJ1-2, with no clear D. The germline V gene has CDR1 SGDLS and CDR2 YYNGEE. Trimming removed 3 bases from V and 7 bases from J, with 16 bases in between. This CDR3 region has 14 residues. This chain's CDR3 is CASSARQSSVGYTF. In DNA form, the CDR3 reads TGTGCCAGCAGCGCTCGGCAGAGTTCGGTTGGCTACACCTTC.

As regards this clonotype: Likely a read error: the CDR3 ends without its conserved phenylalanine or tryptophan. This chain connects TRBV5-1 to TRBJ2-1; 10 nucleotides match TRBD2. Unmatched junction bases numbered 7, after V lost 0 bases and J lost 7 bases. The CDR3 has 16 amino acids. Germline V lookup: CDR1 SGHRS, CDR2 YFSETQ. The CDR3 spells CASSLATSGKGNEQFS. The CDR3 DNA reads TGCGCCAGCAGCTTGGCAACTAGCGGGAAGGGGAATGAGCAGTTCTCC.

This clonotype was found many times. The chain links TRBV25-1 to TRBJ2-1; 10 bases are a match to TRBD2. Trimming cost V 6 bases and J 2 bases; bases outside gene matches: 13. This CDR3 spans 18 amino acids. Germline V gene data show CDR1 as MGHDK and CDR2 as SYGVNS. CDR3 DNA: TGTGCCAGCAGGGGGGGGAATAGCGGGAGGATAGCCTACAATGAGCAGTTCTTC. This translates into CASRGGNSGRIAYNEQFF.

This chain's CDR3 is CASSYGTGNQPQHF. The CDR3 DNA reads as TGCGCCAGCAGCTACGGGACAGGGAATCAGCCCCAGCATTTT. The gene calls are TRBV5-1 and TRBJ1-5; 9 nucleotides match TRBD1. V lost 3 bases, J lost 4 bases, and 2 bases stayed unmatched. The CDR3 loop spans 14 amino acids. Germline V gene lookup returns CDR1 SGHRS and CDR2 YFSETQ.

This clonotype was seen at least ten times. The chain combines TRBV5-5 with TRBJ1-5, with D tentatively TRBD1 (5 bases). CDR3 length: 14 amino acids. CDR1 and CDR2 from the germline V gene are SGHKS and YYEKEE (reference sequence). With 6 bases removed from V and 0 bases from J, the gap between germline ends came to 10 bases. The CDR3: CASNPQVSNQPQHF. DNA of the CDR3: TGTGCCAGCAACCCACAGGTTAGCAATCAGCCCCAGCATTTT.

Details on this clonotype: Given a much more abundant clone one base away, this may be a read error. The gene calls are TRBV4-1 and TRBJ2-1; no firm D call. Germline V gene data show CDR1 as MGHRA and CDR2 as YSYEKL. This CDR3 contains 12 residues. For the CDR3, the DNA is TGCGCCAGCTGCCAGGATAACAATGAGCAGTTCTTC. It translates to CASCQDNNEQFF.

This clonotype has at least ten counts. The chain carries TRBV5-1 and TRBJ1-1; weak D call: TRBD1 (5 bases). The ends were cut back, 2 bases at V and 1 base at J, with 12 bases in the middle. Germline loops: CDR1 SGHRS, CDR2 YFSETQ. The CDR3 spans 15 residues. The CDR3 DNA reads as TGCGCCAGCAGCTTTAGGGGCAGGGCGAACACTGAAGCTTTCTTT. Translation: CASSFRGRANTEAFF.

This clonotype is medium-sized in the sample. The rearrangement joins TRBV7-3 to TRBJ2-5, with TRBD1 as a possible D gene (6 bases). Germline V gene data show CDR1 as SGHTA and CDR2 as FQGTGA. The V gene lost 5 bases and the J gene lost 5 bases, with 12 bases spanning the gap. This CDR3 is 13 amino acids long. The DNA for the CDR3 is TGTGCCAGCAGCCCCGGGCAGGGGGAGACCCAGTACTTC. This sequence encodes CASSPGQGETQYF.

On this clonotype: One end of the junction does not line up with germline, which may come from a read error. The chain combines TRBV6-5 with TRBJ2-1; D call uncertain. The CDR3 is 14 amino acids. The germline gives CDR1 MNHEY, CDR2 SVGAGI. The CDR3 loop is CAGSYSTSVSEQFF. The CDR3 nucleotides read TGTGCCGGCAGTTACTCGACGAGTGTGTCTGAGCAGTTCTTC.

CDR3: CASSSRGDRVLNTEAFF. The CDR3, as DNA: TGTGCCAGCAGCTCCCGGGGCGACAGAGTCCTGAACACTGAAGCTTTCTTT. This chain links TRBV7-2 with TRBJ1-1; maybe TRBD1 (5 bases). V lost 4 bases and J lost 0, with 18 bases in between. CDR3 length equals 17 residues. Germline V CDR1 and CDR2: SGHTA, FQGNSA.

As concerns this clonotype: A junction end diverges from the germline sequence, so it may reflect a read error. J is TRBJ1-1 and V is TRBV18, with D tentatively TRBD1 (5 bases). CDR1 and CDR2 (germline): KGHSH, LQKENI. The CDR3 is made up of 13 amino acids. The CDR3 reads CASSPVGDGEGFF. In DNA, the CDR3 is TGTGCCAGCTCCCCCGTGGGGGACGGGGAAGGTTTCTTT.

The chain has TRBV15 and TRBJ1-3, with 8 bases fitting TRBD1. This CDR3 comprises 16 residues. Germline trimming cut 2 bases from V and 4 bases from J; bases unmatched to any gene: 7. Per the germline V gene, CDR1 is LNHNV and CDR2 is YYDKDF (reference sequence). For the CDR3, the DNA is TGTGCCACCAGCAGACAAACAGGGGGTGGAGGAAACACCATATATTTT. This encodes CATSRQTGGGGNTIYF.

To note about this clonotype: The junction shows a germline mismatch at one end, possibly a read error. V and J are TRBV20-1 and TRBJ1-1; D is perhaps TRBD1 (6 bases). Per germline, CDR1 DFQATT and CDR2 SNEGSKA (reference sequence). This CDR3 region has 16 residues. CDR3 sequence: CSVRKGSQGLNTGAFF. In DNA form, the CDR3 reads TGCAGTGTTAGAAAAGGTTCACAGGGCTTGAACACTGGAGCTTTCTTT.

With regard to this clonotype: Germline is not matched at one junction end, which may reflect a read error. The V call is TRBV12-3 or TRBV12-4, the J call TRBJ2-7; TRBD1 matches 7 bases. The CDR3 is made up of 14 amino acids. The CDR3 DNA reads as TGTGCCAGCAGTTTACGGGACAGAGGGTACGGGCAGTACTTC. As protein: CASSLRDRGYGQYF.

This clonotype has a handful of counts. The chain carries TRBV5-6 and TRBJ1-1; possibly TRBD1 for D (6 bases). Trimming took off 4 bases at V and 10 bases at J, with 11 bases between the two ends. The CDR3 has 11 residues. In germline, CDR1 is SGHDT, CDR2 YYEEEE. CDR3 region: CASSTNRVAFF. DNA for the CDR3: TGTGCCAGCAGCACTAACAGGGTAGCTTTCTTT.

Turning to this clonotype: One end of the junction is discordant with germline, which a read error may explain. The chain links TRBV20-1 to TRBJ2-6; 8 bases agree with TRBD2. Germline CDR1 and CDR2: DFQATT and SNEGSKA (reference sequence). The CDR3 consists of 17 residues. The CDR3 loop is CSARKSGGFSGANVPTF. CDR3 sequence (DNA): TGCAGTGCTAGAAAAAGCGGGGGTTTCTCTGGGGCCAACGTCCCGACTTTC.

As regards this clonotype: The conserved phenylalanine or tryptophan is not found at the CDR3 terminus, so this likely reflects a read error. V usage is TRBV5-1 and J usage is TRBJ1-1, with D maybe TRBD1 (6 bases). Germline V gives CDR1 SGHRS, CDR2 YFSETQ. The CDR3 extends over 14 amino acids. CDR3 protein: CAGSWVGTGFEAFY. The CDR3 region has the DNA TGCGCCGGCAGCTGGGTCGGTACAGGGTTTGAAGCTTTCTAT.

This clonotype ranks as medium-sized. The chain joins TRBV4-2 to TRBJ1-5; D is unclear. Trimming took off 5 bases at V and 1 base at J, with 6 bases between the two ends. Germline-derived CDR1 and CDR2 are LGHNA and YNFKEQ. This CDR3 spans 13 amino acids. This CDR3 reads CASSSDSNQPQHF. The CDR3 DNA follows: TGTGCCAGCAGCTCGGACAGCAATCAGCCCCAGCATTTT.

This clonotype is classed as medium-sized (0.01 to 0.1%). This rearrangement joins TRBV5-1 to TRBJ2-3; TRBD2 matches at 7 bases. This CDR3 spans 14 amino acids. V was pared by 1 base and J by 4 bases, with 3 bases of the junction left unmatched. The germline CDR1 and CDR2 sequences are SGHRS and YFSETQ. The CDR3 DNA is TGCGCCAGCAGCTTGACTAGCGTGGCAGATACGCAGTATTTT. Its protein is CASSLTSVADTQYF.

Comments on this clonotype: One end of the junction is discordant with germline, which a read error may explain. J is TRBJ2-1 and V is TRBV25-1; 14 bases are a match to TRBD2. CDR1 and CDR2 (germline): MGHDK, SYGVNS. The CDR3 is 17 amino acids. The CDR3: CASSEQGLAGGYNEQSF. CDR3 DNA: TGTGCCAGCAGTGAACAAGGACTAGCGGGAGGATATAATGAGCAGTCCTTC.

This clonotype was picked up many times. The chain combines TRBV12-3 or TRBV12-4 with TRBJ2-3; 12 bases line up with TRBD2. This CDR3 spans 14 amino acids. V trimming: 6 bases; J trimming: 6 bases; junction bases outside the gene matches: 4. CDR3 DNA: TGTGCCAGCAGCCCCGGGACTAGCGGGGATACGCAGTATTTT. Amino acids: CASSPGTSGDTQYF.

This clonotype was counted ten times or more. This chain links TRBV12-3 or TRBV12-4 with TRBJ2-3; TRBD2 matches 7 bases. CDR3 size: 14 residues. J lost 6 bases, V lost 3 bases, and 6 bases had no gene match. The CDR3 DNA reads TGTGCCAGCAGTTTTGGCGGGAGTAGTGATACGCAGTATTTT. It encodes CASSFGGSSDTQYF.

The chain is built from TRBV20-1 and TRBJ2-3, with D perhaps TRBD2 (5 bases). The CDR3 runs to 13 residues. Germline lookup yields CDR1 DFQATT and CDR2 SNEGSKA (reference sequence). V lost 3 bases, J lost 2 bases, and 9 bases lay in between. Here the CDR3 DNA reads TGCAGTGCTAGTGCGCGGGTCACAGATACGCAGTATTTT. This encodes CSASARVTDTQYF.

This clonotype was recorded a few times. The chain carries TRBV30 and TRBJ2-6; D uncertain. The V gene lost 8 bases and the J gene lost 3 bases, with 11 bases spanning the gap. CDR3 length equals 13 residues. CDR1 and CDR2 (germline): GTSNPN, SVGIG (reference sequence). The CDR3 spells CAGDIYGANVLTF. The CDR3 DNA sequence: TGTGCCGGAGACATTTATGGGGCCAACGTCCTGACTTTC.

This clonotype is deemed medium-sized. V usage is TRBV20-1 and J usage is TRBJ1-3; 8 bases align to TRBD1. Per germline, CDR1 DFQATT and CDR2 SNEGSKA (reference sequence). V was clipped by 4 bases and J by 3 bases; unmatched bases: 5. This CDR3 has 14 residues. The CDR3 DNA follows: TGCAGTGCTATGGACAGGGCAGTTGGAAACACCATATATTTT. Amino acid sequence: CSAMDRAVGNTIYF.

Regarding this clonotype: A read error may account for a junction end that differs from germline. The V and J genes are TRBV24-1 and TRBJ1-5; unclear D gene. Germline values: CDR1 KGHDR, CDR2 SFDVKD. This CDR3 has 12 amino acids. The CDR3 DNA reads TGTGCCACCAGTGGCCCCAATCAGCACCAGCATTTT. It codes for CATSGPNQHQHF.